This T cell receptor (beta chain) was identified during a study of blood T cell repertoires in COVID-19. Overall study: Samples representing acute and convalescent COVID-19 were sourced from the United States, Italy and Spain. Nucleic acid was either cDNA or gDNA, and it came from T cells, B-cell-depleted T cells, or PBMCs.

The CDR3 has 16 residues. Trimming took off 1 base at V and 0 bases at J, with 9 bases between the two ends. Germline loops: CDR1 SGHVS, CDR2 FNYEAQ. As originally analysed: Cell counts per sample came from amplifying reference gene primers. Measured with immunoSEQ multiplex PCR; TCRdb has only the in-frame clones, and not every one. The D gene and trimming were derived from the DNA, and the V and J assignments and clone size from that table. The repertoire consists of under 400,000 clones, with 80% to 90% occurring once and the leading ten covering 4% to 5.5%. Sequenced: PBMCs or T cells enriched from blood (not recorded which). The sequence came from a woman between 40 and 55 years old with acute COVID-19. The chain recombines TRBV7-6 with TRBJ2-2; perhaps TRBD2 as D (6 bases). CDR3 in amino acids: CASSLVSGANTGELFF. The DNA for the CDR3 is TGTGCCAGCAGCTTAGTTTCGGGGGCGAACACCGGGGAGCTGTTTTTT.